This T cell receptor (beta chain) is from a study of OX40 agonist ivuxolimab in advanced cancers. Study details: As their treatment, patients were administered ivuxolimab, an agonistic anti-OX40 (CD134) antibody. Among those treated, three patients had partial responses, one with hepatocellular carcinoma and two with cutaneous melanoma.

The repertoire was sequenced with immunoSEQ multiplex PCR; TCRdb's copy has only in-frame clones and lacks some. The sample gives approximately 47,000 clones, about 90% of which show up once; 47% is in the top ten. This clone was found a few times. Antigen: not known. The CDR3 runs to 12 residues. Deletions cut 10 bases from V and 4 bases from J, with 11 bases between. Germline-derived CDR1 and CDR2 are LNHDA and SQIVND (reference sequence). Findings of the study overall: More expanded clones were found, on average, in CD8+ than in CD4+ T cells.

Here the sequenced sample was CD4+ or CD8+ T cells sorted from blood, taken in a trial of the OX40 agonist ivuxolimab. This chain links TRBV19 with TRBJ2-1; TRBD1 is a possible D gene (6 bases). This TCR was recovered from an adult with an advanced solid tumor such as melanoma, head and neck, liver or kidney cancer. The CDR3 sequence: CATGQPYNEQFF. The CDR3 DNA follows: TGTGCCACAGGACAGCCATACAATGAGCAGTTCTTC.